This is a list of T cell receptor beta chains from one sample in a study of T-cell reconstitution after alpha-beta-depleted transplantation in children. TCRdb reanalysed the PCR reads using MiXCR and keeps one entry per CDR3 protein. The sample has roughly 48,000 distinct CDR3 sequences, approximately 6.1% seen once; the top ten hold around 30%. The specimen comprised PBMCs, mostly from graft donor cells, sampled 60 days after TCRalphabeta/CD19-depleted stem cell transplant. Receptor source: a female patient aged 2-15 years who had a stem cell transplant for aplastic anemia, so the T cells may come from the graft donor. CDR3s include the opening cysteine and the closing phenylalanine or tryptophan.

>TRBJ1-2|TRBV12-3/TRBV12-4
CASTQQGALPNYGYTF
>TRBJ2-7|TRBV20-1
CSARDTGTGRAYEQYF
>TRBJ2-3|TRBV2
CASQTVDTQYF
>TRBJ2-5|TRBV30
CAWSVVAGGEETQYF
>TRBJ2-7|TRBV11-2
CASISRASGRGYEQYF
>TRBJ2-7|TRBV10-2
CASSERDSSYEQYF
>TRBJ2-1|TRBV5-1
CASSVGQPLNEQFF
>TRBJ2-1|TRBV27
CASSLKGLSGGQFF
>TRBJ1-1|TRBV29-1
CSVFDSAEAFF
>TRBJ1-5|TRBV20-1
CSAKSGEGGNQPQHF
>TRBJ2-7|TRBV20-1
CSALKPTGGEQYF
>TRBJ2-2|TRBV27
CASSLAGIGGTNTGELFF
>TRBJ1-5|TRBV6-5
CASHLDRGRGGQPQHF
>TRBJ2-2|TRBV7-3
CASRGGSNTGELFF
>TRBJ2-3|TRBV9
CASSGVGPRTDTQYF
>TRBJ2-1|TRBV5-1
CASSLAPTKSYNEQFF
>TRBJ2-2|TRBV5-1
CASSLNLLAGSGELFF
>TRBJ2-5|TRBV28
CASSFGGGGFQETQYF
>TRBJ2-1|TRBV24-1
CATSDLTSGVDEQFF
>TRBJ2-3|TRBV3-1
CASSQGQWSSSTDTQYF
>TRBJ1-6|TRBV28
CASRQNSPLHF
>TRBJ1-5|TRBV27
CASSLSTGGQPQHF
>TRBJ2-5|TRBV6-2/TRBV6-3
CASSRQGGKTQYF
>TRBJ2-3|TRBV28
CASSLGGRGGTDTQYF
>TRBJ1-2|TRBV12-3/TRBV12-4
CASTYKGANYGYTF
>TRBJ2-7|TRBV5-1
CASSFRTSGYEQYF
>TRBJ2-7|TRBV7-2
CASSLPCEQYF
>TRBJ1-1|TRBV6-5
CASRGDRGIRLAEAFF
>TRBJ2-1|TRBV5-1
CASSVLPGSYNEQFF
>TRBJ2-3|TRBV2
CASSEERTNTDTQYF
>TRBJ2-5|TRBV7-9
CASSFWLGPETQYF
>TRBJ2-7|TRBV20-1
CSASGRDRGHEQYF
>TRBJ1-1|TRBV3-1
CASRPRRESEAFF
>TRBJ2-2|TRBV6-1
CASSGPRGTGELFF
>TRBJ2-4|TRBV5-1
CASSFASSGGRNIQYF
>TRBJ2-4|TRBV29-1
CSVDDLGGSSGIQYF
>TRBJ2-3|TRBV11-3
CASSQPQTGPRNTQYF
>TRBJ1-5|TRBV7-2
CASSPWGRGPRQPQHF
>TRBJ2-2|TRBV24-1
CATSDSASTGRSGELFF
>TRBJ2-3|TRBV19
CGTAGADTQYF
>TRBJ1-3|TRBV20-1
CSAPNPLLGGNTIYF
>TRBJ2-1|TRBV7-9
CASNLISSGRMRNNEQFF